Below, 27 T cell receptor beta chains from the same sample are listed, as sequenced in a study of blood T cell repertoires in COVID-19. Data came from immunoSEQ multiplex PCR; TCRdb stores just in-frame clones and leaves some out. The table includes 310,000 or so clones, 70% to 90% detected once. The material sequenced was peripheral blood. The origin of the receptors is a woman between 25 and 40 years old who had recovered from COVID-19.

The chain is built from TRBV2 and TRBJ2-1; no definite D call. From germline, CDR1 is SNHLY and CDR2 FYNNEI. The length of the CDR3 is 17 residues. V was clipped by 7 bases and J by 1 base, with 20 bases between them. The CDR3 DNA is TGTGCCAGCACCCAAGGAGAGGAATTTGGGTCCTACAATGAGCAGTTCTTC. It is translated as CASTQGEEFGSYNEQFF.

V gene TRBV30 combines with J gene TRBJ1-4, with 9 nucleotides matching TRBD1. The CDR3 loop spans 15 amino acids. Germline values: CDR1 GTSNPN, CDR2 SVGIG (reference sequence). V trimming: 1 base; J trimming: 7 bases; junction bases outside the gene matches: 7. The CDR3 nucleotides read TGTGCCTGGAGTGACCAGACAGGGGGTGCTGAAAAACTGTTTTTT. It is translated as CAWSDQTGGAEKLFF.

The chain uses TRBV19 and TRBJ2-2, with a possible D match to TRBD1 (6 bases). V lost 2 bases to trimming and J lost 3 bases, with 7 bases between them. Germline values: CDR1 LNHDA, CDR2 SQIVND (reference sequence). This CDR3 has 14 amino acids. CDR3 in amino acids: CASSISGDTGELFF. The DNA of the CDR3 is TGTGCCAGTAGTATATCAGGGGACACCGGGGAGCTGTTTTTT. The variable domain in full, completed from reference TRBV19 and TRBJ2-2, reads DGGITQSPKYLFRKEGQNVTLSCEQNLNHDAMYWYRQDPGQGLRLIYYSQIVNDFQKGDIAEGYSVSREKKESFPLTVTSAQKNPTAFYLCASSISGDTGELFFGEGSRLTVL.

V is TRBV5-1 and J is TRBJ2-4, with 8 bases matching TRBD2. The J segment lost 5 bases and the V segment lost 0 bases, leaving 1 base of the junction unmatched. Germline-derived CDR1 and CDR2 are SGHRS and YFSETQ. The CDR3 is 14 amino acids. CDR3: CASSLAGGQNIQYF. CDR3 coding DNA: TGCGCCAGCAGCTTGGCGGGGGGGCAAAACATTCAGTACTTC. Supplemented by reference TRBV5-1 and TRBJ2-4, the full variable domain reads KAGVTQTPRYLIKTRGQQVTLSCSPISGHRSVSWYQQTPGQGLQFLFEYFSETQRNKGNFPGRFSGRQFSNSRSEMNVSTLELGDSALYLCASSLAGGQNIQYFGAGTRLSVL.

The chain joins TRBV6-2 or TRBV6-3 to TRBJ2-3, with unresolved D. CDR1 and CDR2 from the germline V gene are MNHEY and SVGEGT. The CDR3 length is 14 residues. V lost 4 bases to trimming and J lost 3 bases, with 11 bases between them. The CDR3 DNA sequence: TGTGCCAGCAGTTCTAGGCCCCCGACAGATACGCAGTATTTT. As protein: CASSSRPPTDTQYF.

The rearrangement uses TRBV6-5 and TRBJ2-7, with D possibly matching TRBD1 (5 bases). Germline-derived CDR1 and CDR2 are MNHEY and SVGAGI. There are 15 residues in the CDR3. V lost 6 bases, J lost 0 bases, and 15 bases lay in between. The CDR3 DNA follows: TGTGCCAGCAGACAAGGACAAATGGGCTCCTACGAGCAGTACTTC. Protein sequence: CASRQGQMGSYEQYF.

The chain combines TRBV4-2 with TRBJ2-7; 7 bases match TRBD2. The CDR3 spans 16 residues. The V segment lost 1 base and the J segment 1 base; nucleotides outside the gene matches: 7. Germline loops: CDR1 LGHNA, CDR2 YNFKEQ. The CDR3 nucleotides read TGTGCCAGCAGCCAAGCCCTCCGGGGAGGGTCCTACGAGCAGTACTTC. This encodes CASSQALRGGSYEQYF.

This chain joins TRBV7-3 and TRBJ2-7; a weak D match, TRBD1 (6 bases). CDR1 and CDR2 from the germline V gene are SGHTA and FQGTGA. The CDR3 has 14 amino acids. The V end was cut by 2 bases, the J end by 2 bases, with 10 bases between. This CDR3 reads CASSLGGSPYEQYF. In nucleotides, the CDR3 is TGTGCCAGCAGCTTAGGGGGCAGTCCCTACGAGCAGTACTTC.

The chain employs TRBV6-2 or TRBV6-3 and TRBJ2-5, with D uncertain. The V and J ends lost 2 bases and 5 bases respectively, with 9 bases between them. The length of the CDR3 is 13 residues. The germline V gene has CDR1 MNHEY and CDR2 SVGEGT. The chain's CDR3 is CASSYPSRETQYF. The CDR3 DNA is TGTGCCAGCAGTTACCCGTCCCGGGAGACCCAGTACTTC.

The chain couples TRBV19 to TRBJ2-2, with a tentative D call TRBD1 (5 bases). The germline gives CDR1 LNHDA, CDR2 SQIVND (reference sequence). V was pared by 5 bases and J by 3 bases, with 13 bases between. The CDR3 has 15 residues. The CDR3 DNA is TGTGCCAGTAGTTTGCCAGGGCAGGACACCGGGGAGCTGTTTTTT. Residues: CASSLPGQDTGELFF.

V usage is TRBV3-1 (or the pseudogene TRBV3-2) and J usage is TRBJ1-3; 8 bases are shared with TRBD1. The junction had 8 bases not matched to a gene; V was cut back by 5 bases and J by 11 bases. CDR1 and CDR2 from the germline V gene are LGHDT and YNNKEL (reference sequence). The CDR3 contains 13 residues. Here the CDR3 DNA reads TGTGCCAGCAGCTTAGGACAGGGTGAGCCCATATATTTT. It specifies CASSLGQGEPIYF.

The V and J genes are TRBV11-2 and TRBJ2-7; no definite D call. The length of the CDR3 is 15 residues. Germline V gene sequence: CDR1 SGHAT, CDR2 FQNNGV. V lost 2 bases and J 2 bases, leaving 13 bases between the germline ends. CDR3 DNA: TGTGCCAGCAGCTTAACTCCCAATTTGGCCTACGAGCAGTACTTC. Protein sequence: CASSLTPNLAYEQYF. Supplemented by reference TRBV11-2 and TRBJ2-7, the full variable domain reads EAGVAQSPRYKIIEKRQSVAFWCNPISGHATLYWYQQILGQGPKLLIQFQNNGVVDDSQLPKDRFSAERLKGVDSTLKIQPAKLEDSAVYLCASSLTPNLAYEQYFGPGTRLTVT.

This clone was recorded once. The genes are TRBV6-1 and TRBJ1-3, with D perhaps matching TRBD1 (5 bases). Germline loops: CDR1 MNHNS, CDR2 SASEGT. CDR3 length: 14 residues. Trimming removed 1 base at V and 2 bases at J, with 6 bases between. The CDR3 protein is CASSEDRTGNTIYF. CDR3 DNA sequence: TGTGCCAGCAGTGAAGACAGGACTGGAAACACCATATATTTT.

In this sample, this clone turned up a few times. The CDR3 is CASGWGTGTSPLHF. The DNA for the CDR3 is TGTGCTAGTGGTTGGGGGACAGGCACCTCACCCCTCCACTTT. This rearrangement joins TRBV12-5 to TRBJ1-6; 8 bases align to TRBD1. The CDR3 runs 14 residues. Per the germline V gene, CDR1 is LGHNT and CDR2 is FRNRAP. The ends lost 4 bases at V and 10 bases at J; junction bases unmatched: 6.

The genes are TRBV6-5 and TRBJ1-5, with 9 bases identical to TRBD1. CDR3 length: 15 residues. V trimming: 6 bases; J trimming: 4 bases; junction bases outside the gene matches: 7. CDR1 and CDR2 from the germline V gene are MNHEY and SVGAGI. The CDR3 sequence is CASRQGAPKNQPQHF. CDR3 coding DNA: TGTGCCAGCAGACAGGGGGCCCCGAAAAATCAGCCCCAGCATTTT.

The V gene is TRBV6-2 or TRBV6-3, the J gene TRBJ1-2; D is possibly TRBD1 (5 bases). The length of the CDR3 is 17 residues. Germline loops: CDR1 MNHEY, CDR2 SVGEGT. The V and J ends lost 4 bases and 1 base respectively, with 19 bases between them. DNA of the CDR3: TGTGCCAGCAGTTTATCCCTACGGGGGGAGAGTAACTATGGCTACACCTTC. Its translation is CASSLSLRGESNYGYTF.

The chain employs TRBV4-2 and TRBJ2-1, with 7 bases that match TRBD2. CDR1 is LGHNA and CDR2 is YNFKEQ in the germline V gene. After removal of 4 bases from V and 6 bases from J, the junction contained 12 bases not matched to a gene. CDR3 size: 16 residues. CDR3 coding DNA: TGTGCCAGCAGCCCCGATGGCGCGGGGGAAGTCAATGAGCAGTTCTTC. Protein sequence: CASSPDGAGEVNEQFF.

This clone was seen many times. The chain couples TRBV7-8 to TRBJ2-3, with 15 bases lining up with TRBD2. Germline-derived CDR1 and CDR2 are SGHVS and FQNEAQ. The ends lost 4 bases at V and 4 bases at J; junction bases unmatched: 6. CDR3 length equals 17 residues. CDR3 sequence reads: CASSWGLAGGMADTQYF. In nucleotides, the CDR3 is TGTGCCAGCAGCTGGGGACTAGCGGGAGGTATGGCAGATACGCAGTATTTT.

J is TRBJ2-3 and V is TRBV11-2; 10 nucleotides match TRBD2. Germline CDR1 is SGHAT and CDR2 is FQNNGV. V shed 4 bases, J shed 1 base, and the junction held 2 bases outside the gene matches. The CDR3 consists of 15 residues. The chain's CDR3 is CASSSGLAGTDTQYF. DNA for the CDR3: TGTGCCAGCAGCTCCGGACTAGCGGGCACAGATACGCAGTATTTT.

The chain uses TRBV5-1 and TRBJ2-7; 12 bases line up with TRBD2. The V gene end was trimmed by 4 bases and the J gene end by 2 bases; junction bases not matched to a gene: 10. This CDR3 spans 17 amino acids. From germline, CDR1 is SGHRS and CDR2 YFSETQ. DNA of the CDR3: TGCGCCAGCAGCCCACCGATACTAGCGGGAGGCACCTACGAGCAGTACTTC. It codes for CASSPPILAGGTYEQYF.

The chain recombines TRBV5-1 with TRBJ2-7; D is undetermined. Trimming left V 5 bases short and J 0 bases short, with 12 bases between. The germline V gene has CDR1 SGHRS and CDR2 YFSETQ. The CDR3 is 14 residues long. The chain's CDR3 is CASRGGTRSYEQYF. The DNA of the CDR3 is TGCGCCAGCAGAGGCGGAACACGCTCCTACGAGCAGTACTTC.

The rearrangement uses TRBV15 and TRBJ2-3, with D maybe TRBD1 (6 bases). Germline lookup yields CDR1 LNHNV and CDR2 YYDKDF (reference sequence). The CDR3 sequence is 13 residues long. V was cut by 11 bases and J by 0 bases, with 12 bases left in between. This CDR3 reads CAVGQGSTDTQYF. DNA for the CDR3: TGTGCCGTAGGGCAGGGGAGCACAGATACGCAGTATTTT. Combining the CDR3 with reference TRBV15 and TRBJ2-3 gives the whole variable domain DAMVIQNPRYQVTQFGKPVTLSCSQTLNHNVMYWYQQKSSQAPKLLFHYYDKDFNNEADTPDNFQSRRPNTSFCFLDIRSPGLGDTAMYLCAVGQGSTDTQYFGPGTRLTVL.

The chain combines TRBV18 with TRBJ2-7; TRBD2 matches 12 bases. Germline V gene lookup returns CDR1 KGHSH and CDR2 LQKENI. This CDR3 contains 15 residues. Losses at the gene ends were 0 bases for V and 4 bases for J; bases not matched to a gene: 1. The CDR3, as DNA: TGTGCCAGCTCACCACCGACTAGCGGGAGTTACGAGCAGTACTTC. Encoded protein: CASSPPTSGSYEQYF.

The sample holds a few counts of this clone. The CDR3 nucleotides are TGTGCCATCAGTGACAACCGCCCAGAGAACACCGGGGAGCTGTTTTTT. This sequence encodes CAISDNRPENTGELFF. This sequence joins TRBV10-3 and TRBJ2-2; no definite D call. V gave up 3 bases and J gave up 1 base, with 12 bases separating them. Germline lookup yields CDR1 ENHRY and CDR2 SYGVKD. The CDR3 is 16 residues long.

The chain carries TRBV5-1 and TRBJ2-7; 9 bases are a match to TRBD1. CDR3 length: 15 amino acids. CDR1 is SGHRS and CDR2 is YFSETQ in the germline V gene. V was clipped by 4 bases and J by 5 bases; unmatched bases: 10. The DNA of the CDR3 is TGCGCCAGCAGCACACCGGGACAGGGAGCGGACGAGCAGTACTTC. Translating gives CASSTPGQGADEQYF.

This chain links TRBV3-1 (or the pseudogene TRBV3-2) with TRBJ2-5, with TRBD1 as a possible D gene (6 bases). V was cut by 2 bases and J by 2 bases, with 12 bases left in between. Per germline, CDR1 LGHDT and CDR2 YNNKEL (reference sequence). The CDR3 consists of 15 residues. CDR3 in DNA: TGTGCCAGCAGCCAATCCCCACAGGGTCAAGAGACCCAGTACTTC. Protein: CASSQSPQGQETQYF.

V is TRBV5-1 and J is TRBJ2-1, with D possibly TRBD1 on 6 matching bases. CDR1 SGHRS and CDR2 YFSETQ come from the germline V gene. The V end lost 4 bases, the J end lost 7 bases, and 12 bases lay between the germline ends. The CDR3 spans 13 residues. In DNA form, the CDR3 reads TGCGCCAGCAGCACGGACAGAGGGAATGAGCAGTTCTTC. Its protein product is CASSTDRGNEQFF. The whole variable domain, remainder taken from reference TRBV5-1 and TRBJ2-1, is KAGVTQTPRYLIKTRGQQVTLSCSPISGHRSVSWYQQTPGQGLQFLFEYFSETQRNKGNFPGRFSGRQFSNSRSEMNVSTLELGDSALYLCASSTDRGNEQFFGPGTRLTVL.